This TCR beta chain emerged from a study of blood T cell repertoires in COVID-19. Across the whole study: COVID-19 samples collected from the United States, Italy and Spain covered acute and convalescent phases. In each case, the material was cDNA or gDNA derived from T cells, B-cell-depleted T cells, or PBMCs.

Original processing methods: Nucleated cell counts were estimated from reference gene primer amplification. Libraries were prepared by immunoSEQ multiplex PCR; TCRdb keeps only in-frame clonotypes and omits some of them. The D gene and trimming were derived from the DNA, and the V and J assignments and clone size from that table. The sample shows 150,000 to 200,000 clones, roughly four fifths of them seen only once. There are 12 residues in the CDR3. Germline CDR1 is MDHEN and CDR2 is SYDVKM. With 8 bases removed from V and 4 bases from J, the gap between germline ends came to 11 bases. V gene TRBV28 combines with J gene TRBJ1-2; the D gene is possibly TRBD1 (6 bases). The receptor's source is an elderly woman with acute or convalescent COVID-19. The sequencing sample was made of peripheral blood. The CDR3 spells CASSTGFYGYTF. CDR3 bases: TGTGCCAGCTCGACAGGTTTCTATGGCTACACCTTC.